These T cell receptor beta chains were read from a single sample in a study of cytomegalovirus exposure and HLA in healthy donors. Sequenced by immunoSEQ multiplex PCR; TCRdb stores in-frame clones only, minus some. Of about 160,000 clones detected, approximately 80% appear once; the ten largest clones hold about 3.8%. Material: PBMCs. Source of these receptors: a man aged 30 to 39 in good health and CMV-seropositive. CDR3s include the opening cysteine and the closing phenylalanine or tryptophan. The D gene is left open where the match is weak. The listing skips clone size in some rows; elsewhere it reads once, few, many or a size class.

TGTGCCATCAGTGAGTCCGCAGGGTACACTGAAGCTTTCTTT	CAISESAGYTEAFF	once	TRBJ1-1	TRBV10-3	.
TGCGCCAGCAGCTTGATGGGACAGACGGAAGAGACCCAGTACTTC	CASSLMGQTEETQYF	.	TRBJ2-5	TRBV5-1	TRBD1
TGTGCCACCAGCAGAGAAAAATCGTACGAGCAGTACTTC	CATSREKSYEQYF	.	TRBJ2-7	TRBV15	.
TGCGCCAGCAGCCCCCCCGTGCGGGATAGGGGCAATTCACCCCTCCACTTT	CASSPPVRDRGNSPLHF	.	TRBJ1-6	TRBV4-1	.
TGCGCCAGCAGCCAAGAAGCAGGGGCCTACGAGCAGTACTTC	CASSQEAGAYEQYF	.	TRBJ2-7	TRBV4-3	.
TGCGCCAGCAGCCAAGATGGGACCAGGGGTAACATTCAGTACTTC	CASSQDGTRGNIQYF	.	TRBJ2-4	TRBV4-1	.
TGTGCCAGCAGCTCCGGGGCTAGCGGGGTTTACGAGCAGTACTTC	CASSSGASGVYEQYF	once	TRBJ2-7	TRBV28	TRBD2
TGCGCCAGCAGTCAATCGGGGACAGGGGGTGGACAGCCCCAGCATTTT	CASSQSGTGGGQPQHF	few	TRBJ1-5	TRBV23-1	TRBD1
TGTGCCAGCAGCTTCGACAGGGGGGCTGAGGAGCAGTACTTC	CASSFDRGAEEQYF	.	TRBJ2-7	TRBV7-2	TRBD1
TGTGCCAGCAGCTTTAATCGGGGGCAAGAGACCCAGTACTTC	CASSFNRGQETQYF	few	TRBJ2-5	TRBV7-8	.
TGTGCCAGCAGCTGGCTGGGGGGGGCCACCGGGGAGCTGTTTTTT	CASSWLGGATGELFF	.	TRBJ2-2	TRBV7-8	.
TGTGCCAGCAGTTGGTCTGGCAGGGCGGCTTTCTTT	CASSWSGRAAFF	.	TRBJ1-1	TRBV28	.
TGTGCCAGCAGCTTAGCGGCGGGGGGGCCTGGAAACACCATATATTTT	CASSLAAGGPGNTIYF	.	TRBJ1-3	TRBV7-9	.
TGTGCCAGCAGTCCGCGGTTCCGCAGCTCCTATAATTCACCCCTCCACTTT	CASSPRFRSSYNSPLHF	once	TRBJ1-6	TRBV11-2	.
TGTGCCAGCAGCGTAGGGGGGGGTATCCACGAGACCCAGTACTTC	CASSVGGGIHETQYF	.	TRBJ2-5	TRBV9	TRBD2
TGTGCCTGGAGCCCACAGGGTTTATCTGGAAACACCATATATTTT	CAWSPQGLSGNTIYF	.	TRBJ1-3	TRBV30	.
TGTGCTAGTGGCCTGACAGGGACTGGAAACACCATATATTTT	CASGLTGTGNTIYF	few	TRBJ1-3	TRBV12-5	TRBD1
TGTGCCTGGGCTAACGGGGGCGACAGGGAACGAGAGACCCAGTACTTC	CAWANGGDRERETQYF	.	TRBJ2-5	TRBV30	.
TGCGCCAGCAGTCCTGGACAGGCGTTAGATACGCAGTATTTT	CASSPGQALDTQYF	few	TRBJ2-3	TRBV5-1	TRBD1
TGTGCCAGCAGCCAGAGGACAGGGGGCTTATCACCCCTCCACTTT	CASSQRTGGLSPLHF	few	TRBJ1-6	TRBV11-2	TRBD1
TGTGCCAGCAGTGATGGGGGGGTAGACACTGAAGCTTTCTTT	CASSDGGVDTEAFF	.	TRBJ1-1	TRBV25-1	.
TGTGCCAGCAGTTTTAGGTCCGTGGGAGGGGAGACCCAGTACTTC	CASSFRSVGGETQYF	few	TRBJ2-5	TRBV28	TRBD2
TGTGCCAGCAGCTCGGGGACAGATCTCCACTTT	CASSSGTDLHF	.	TRBJ1-6	TRBV7-3	TRBD1
TGTGCCTGGAGTGTGGAGGGCAATCAGCCCCAGCATTTT	CAWSVEGNQPQHF	.	TRBJ1-5	TRBV30	.
TGTGCCAGCAGTGAATGGGGAGCGGGGGGCTACAATGAGCAGTTCTTC	CASSEWGAGGYNEQFF	few	TRBJ2-1	TRBV6-1	TRBD2
TGTGCCAGCAGCCATCCACCGGGACTAGTAGAGGAGACCCAGTACTTC	CASSHPPGLVEETQYF	.	TRBJ2-5	TRBV4-2	TRBD2
TGTGCCAGCAGTGAAGCGTCAACAGGGAAATTCAATGAGCAGTTCTTC	CASSEASTGKFNEQFF	.	TRBJ2-1	TRBV6-1	.
TGCAGCGTTGAATCGTGGGGGCAGCAAGAGACCCAGTACTTC	CSVESWGQQETQYF	.	TRBJ2-5	TRBV29-1	.
TGTGCCACCGAGGGACAGCCTACAAATGAGCAGTTCTTC	CATEGQPTNEQFF	.	TRBJ2-1	TRBV15	TRBD1
TGTGCCAGCAGGGAAACAGGGTTGACTGAAAAACTGTTTTTT	CASRETGLTEKLFF	.	TRBJ1-4	TRBV2	.
TGTGCCAGCAGACTAGCGGGGGTTGGGAGTTACGAGCAGTACTTC	CASRLAGVGSYEQYF	few	TRBJ2-7	TRBV28	TRBD2
TGTGCCAGCAGCTTAGGACTAGTAGCCTTCAATGAGCAGTTCTTC	CASSLGLVAFNEQFF	.	TRBJ2-1	TRBV7-3	TRBD2
TGTGCCAGCAGCTTAGTCGGGGGAGGCCGTGAAAAACTGTTTTTT	CASSLVGGGREKLFF	.	TRBJ1-4	TRBV7-2	.
TGTGCCAGTAGTGCCAACAGGGATGAAAAACTGTTTTTT	CASSANRDEKLFF	.	TRBJ1-4	TRBV19	.
TGCGCCAGCAGCCAAGATCTGCTAGCGGGCCGGGAGACCCAGTACTTC	CASSQDLLAGRETQYF	.	TRBJ2-5	TRBV4-1	TRBD2
TGCAGCGTTGAAGAGTCCTCCAATGAGCAGTTCTTC	CSVEESSNEQFF	few	TRBJ2-1	TRBV29-1	.
TGTGCCAGCAGCCCCGGGACAGGGGTTGAAAAACTGTTTTTT	CASSPGTGVEKLFF	.	TRBJ1-4	TRBV11-2	TRBD1
TGTGCCAGCAGCCCCGTCTCTAGAAGGCGGGGGGGCCAGTACGAGCAGTACTTC	CASSPVSRRRGGQYEQYF	.	TRBJ2-7	TRBV11-2	TRBD2
TGTGCCAGCAACCCCAGGATGAGCACAGATACGCAGTATTTT	CASNPRMSTDTQYF	.	TRBJ2-3	TRBV7-9	.
TGCGCCAGCAGCTTGGGACAGGGGGTGTACGAGCAGTACTTC	CASSLGQGVYEQYF	.	TRBJ2-7	TRBV5-1	TRBD1
TGTGCCATCAGAGGACAGGGTTTTGAGCAGCCCCAGCATTTT	CAIRGQGFEQPQHF	.	TRBJ1-5	TRBV10-3	TRBD1
TGTGCCAGCACCTCCGGGACTGGGCCTTCACCCCTCCACTTT	CASTSGTGPSPLHF	.	TRBJ1-6	TRBV7-6	.
TGTGCCGGAAGGAGCTCCTATAATTCACCCCTCCACTTT	CAGRSSYNSPLHF	.	TRBJ1-6	TRBV6-1	.